The 32 T cell receptor beta chains below all came from one sample that was sequenced in a study of shared clonotypes between healthy human individuals. Libraries were prepared by immunoSEQ multiplex PCR; TCRdb keeps only in-frame clonotypes and omits some of them. The sample yields 2 million to 3 million clones, 93% seen once. Sequences were obtained from naive CD4+ T cells from PBMCs. Subset specified: CD45RA+ positively selected. All receptors come from a man younger than 35 in good health. Some clones in this sample may be carry-over from other donors' samples.

V usage is TRBV29-1 and J usage is TRBJ1-2; no clear D gene. In germline, CDR1 is SQVTM, CDR2 ANQGSEA. Trimming took off 7 bases at V and 5 bases at J, with 20 bases between the two ends. The CDR3 covers 14 residues. Written as DNA, the CDR3 is TGCAGCGCCCTGCTAAGGGCCCTCGATTATGGCTACACCTTC. This encodes CSALLRALDYGYTF. The full variable domain, rest sourced from reference TRBV29-1 and TRBJ1-2, is SAVISQKPSRDICQRGTSLTIQCQVDSQVTMMFWYRQQPGQSLTLIATANQGSEATYESGFVIDKFPISRPNLTFSTLTVSNMSPEDSSIYLCSALLRALDYGYTFGSGTRLTVV.

This chain uses TRBV18 with TRBJ2-7, with 8 bases fitting TRBD1. Germline V gene sequence: CDR1 KGHSH, CDR2 LQKENI. Trimming cost V 4 bases and J 1 base; bases outside gene matches: 9. The CDR3 consists of 16 residues. The CDR3 DNA follows: TGTGCCAGCTCACAAGGGCAGGGGGCAGGGTCCTACGAGCAGTACTTC. Translation: CASSQGQGAGSYEQYF. The variable domain in full, with the rest retrieved from reference TRBV18 and TRBJ2-7, is NAGVMQNPRHLVRRRGQEARLRCSPMKGHSHVYWYRQLPEEGLKFMVYLQKENIIDESGMPKERFSAEFPKEGPSILRIQQVVRGDSAAYFCASSQGQGAGSYEQYFGPGTRLTVT.

In DNA form, the CDR3 reads TGTGCCAGCTCGGGGGGACAGGGTTTAATACGCTACGAGCAGTACTTC. It translates to CASSGGQGLIRYEQYF. The chain combines TRBV28 with TRBJ2-7; TRBD1 matches 9 bases. Germline V gene lookup returns CDR1 MDHEN and CDR2 SYDVKM. The CDR3 covers 16 residues. V lost 8 bases and J lost 3; bases outside the gene matches: 14.

This clone has a single count. This sequence joins TRBV11-2 and TRBJ2-1; the D gene is possibly TRBD2 (5 bases). CDR3 length equals 13 residues. Germline CDR1 and CDR2: SGHAT and FQNNGV. V lost 5 bases and J lost 10, with 15 bases in between. The CDR3 is CASSPGFWVEQFF. The CDR3 coding sequence is TGTGCCAGCAGCCCGGGGTTCTGGGTGGAGCAGTTCTTC.

This clone has just one count. The V call is TRBV14, the J call TRBJ2-5, with 9 nucleotides matching TRBD2. Germline V gene sequence: CDR1 SGHDN, CDR2 FVKESK. The CDR3 extends over 15 amino acids. The trim removed 0 bases at V and 5 bases at J, leaving 4 bases unmatched. CDR3 protein: CASSQDMAGGETQYF. CDR3 nucleotides: TGTGCCAGCAGCCAAGATATGGCGGGAGGGGAGACCCAGTACTTC.

This clone showed up just once. The gene calls are TRBV27 and TRBJ2-7, with a tentative D call TRBD1 (6 bases). Germline CDR1 MNHEY, CDR2 SMNVEV (reference sequence). The CDR3 extends over 15 amino acids. Trimming cost V 5 bases and J 0 bases, with 14 bases left between them. The CDR3 protein is CASSLRGGSSYEQYF. The CDR3 region has the DNA TGTGCCAGCAGTCTCAGGGGTGGCAGCTCCTACGAGCAGTACTTC.

The chain joins TRBV4-1 to TRBJ2-3; D unclear. CDR3 length: 15 amino acids. Looked up from germline, CDR1 is MGHRA and CDR2 is YSYEKL. V was pared by 1 base and J by 5 bases, with 13 bases between. As DNA, the CDR3 is TGCGCCAGCAGCCAAGTTCCGGGCCGTATAGATACGCAGTATTTT. Translated, it gives CASSQVPGRIDTQYF.

The chain uses TRBV9 and TRBJ2-1; 12 bases map to TRBD2. Germline V gives CDR1 SGDLS, CDR2 YYNGEE. The CDR3 is 20 amino acids. V lost 3 bases, J lost 2 bases, and 15 bases stayed unmatched. This chain's CDR3 is CASSASSRLAGDRAYNEQFF. The CDR3 DNA reads TGTGCCAGCAGCGCATCCAGTCGACTAGCGGGAGATAGGGCCTACAATGAGCAGTTCTTC.

On this clone itself: The same CDR3 also results from other DNA sequences found in this sample. The chain is built from TRBV27 and TRBJ2-2; 12 nucleotides agree with TRBD1. V trimming: 2 bases; J trimming: 5 bases; junction bases outside the gene matches: 3. The CDR3 loop spans 16 amino acids. The germline CDR1 and CDR2 sequences are MNHEY and SMNVEV (reference sequence). The CDR3 coding sequence is TGTGCCAGCAGTTTACGGGACAGGGGGCGTACCGGGGAGCTGTTTTTT. The encoded protein is CASSLRDRGRTGELFF.

The genes are TRBV20-1 and TRBJ1-3; D uncertain. This CDR3 is 11 amino acids long. V lost 3 bases and J 6 bases, leaving 6 bases between the germline ends. In germline, CDR1 is DFQATT, CDR2 SNEGSKA (reference sequence). As DNA, the CDR3 is TGCAGTGCTAGTGCCGTAAACACCATATATTTT. Encoded protein: CSASAVNTIYF.

The genes are TRBV7-8 and TRBJ1-5, with D possibly matching TRBD1 (5 bases). Trimming cost V 2 bases and J 1 base, with 12 bases left between them. Germline V gives CDR1 SGHVS, CDR2 FQNEAQ. The CDR3 totals 16 residues. The CDR3 here is CASSLLTRDSNQPQHF. In DNA form, the CDR3 reads TGTGCCAGCAGCTTATTAACGAGGGACAGCAATCAGCCCCAGCATTTT.

Comments on this clone: Other DNA sequences in this sample translate to the same CDR3. This chain uses TRBV11-3 with TRBJ2-2; no clear D. The germline CDR1 and CDR2 sequences are SGHNT and YENEEA. V was cut by 5 bases and J by 5 bases, with 6 bases left in between. This CDR3 comprises 12 residues. The CDR3 loop reads CASSPRTGELFF. DNA of the CDR3: TGTGCCAGCAGCCCACGGACCGGGGAGCTGTTTTTT.

The rearrangement links TRBV27 to TRBJ2-7; TRBD1 aligns across 9 bases. V gave up 5 bases and J gave up 7 bases; unmatched junction bases: 15. The germline CDR1 and CDR2 sequences are MNHEY and SMNVEV (reference sequence). The CDR3 runs 16 residues. CDR3: CASSRKIRDRAGEQYF. The CDR3 DNA reads TGTGCCAGCAGTCGAAAGATCCGGGACAGGGCCGGGGAGCAGTACTTC.

CDR3 residues: CASSLEGPTPLHF. CDR3 DNA: TGTGCCAGCAGCTTGGAGGGACCCACACCCCTCCACTTT. The V gene is TRBV5-4, the J gene TRBJ1-6; TRBD1 might be the D (5 bases). The CDR3 is 13 amino acids. The V gene's germline CDR1 is SGHNT and CDR2 YYREEE (reference sequence). Deletions cut 0 bases from V and 11 bases from J, with 9 bases between.

The chain couples TRBV19 to TRBJ2-7, with D maybe TRBD2 (5 bases). This CDR3 contains 16 residues. Trimming cost V 1 base and J 9 bases, with 22 bases left between them. Germline loops: CDR1 LNHDA, CDR2 SQIVND (reference sequence). The CDR3 DNA is TGTGCCAGTAGTATAGGAACCCCCTCGGTTGGTGGGAGGCAGTACTTC. Encoded protein: CASSIGTPSVGGRQYF.

The CDR3 region has the DNA TGTGCCAGCAGAGCAGGGTCCGGACGGACAGATACGCAGTATTTT. Translation: CASRAGSGRTDTQYF. The V gene is TRBV6-1, the J gene TRBJ2-3, with D tentatively TRBD1 (5 bases). CDR3 size: 15 residues. The germline gives CDR1 MNHNS, CDR2 SASEGT. The V gene lost 6 bases and the J gene lost 3 bases, with 16 bases spanning the gap.

This rearrangement joins TRBV4-2 to TRBJ2-7; the D gene is possibly TRBD1 (5 bases). V was shortened by 0 bases and J by 8 bases, with 17 bases between the two germline ends. The germline V gene encodes CDR1 LGHNA and CDR2 YNFKEQ. The CDR3 loop spans 15 amino acids. The chain's CDR3 is CASSQESGFDDKQYF. The DNA for the CDR3 is TGTGCCAGCAGCCAAGAGTCAGGGTTTGACGACAAGCAGTACTTC.

This clone has a single count. CDR3 sequence: CASSVTGVTDTQYF. CDR3 in DNA: TGTGCCAGCAGCGTTACAGGGGTTACAGATACGCAGTATTTT. V and J are TRBV9 and TRBJ2-3, with 7 bases identical to TRBD1. Germline CDR1 reads SGDLS; CDR2 reads YYNGEE. The CDR3 is 14 amino acids. The V segment lost 2 bases and the J segment 3 bases; nucleotides outside the gene matches: 3.

The chain is built from TRBV6-6 and TRBJ1-2, with D unclear. V lost 0 bases to trimming and J lost 8 bases, with 13 bases between them. This CDR3 contains 14 residues. Germline-derived CDR1 and CDR2 are MNHNY and SVGAGI (reference sequence). CDR3 bases: TGTGCCAGCAGTTACTCGAGTGTTTCAGGCGGCTACACCTTC. Its translation: CASSYSSVSGGYTF.

The chain uses TRBV27 and TRBJ2-1; 10 bases align to TRBD2. With 5 bases clipped from V and 9 bases from J, the junction kept 19 bases outside the gene matches. The CDR3 sequence is 18 residues long. Germline-derived CDR1 and CDR2 are MNHEY and SMNVEV (reference sequence). The CDR3 protein is CASSPHSLSSGRGVEQFF. The CDR3 coding sequence is TGTGCCAGCAGTCCGCACTCCCTCTCTAGCGGGAGAGGTGTTGAGCAGTTCTTC.

V and J are TRBV7-9 and TRBJ2-3, with 8 bases fitting TRBD1. CDR1 is SEHNR and CDR2 is FQNEAQ in the germline V gene (reference sequence). After removal of 4 bases from V and 5 bases from J, the junction contained 5 bases not matched to a gene. The CDR3 is 14 amino acids. This CDR3 is CASSSGQGLDTQYF. The DNA for the CDR3 is TGTGCCAGCAGCTCCGGACAGGGCTTAGATACGCAGTATTTT.

This clone was observed once. CDR3 nucleotide sequence: TGTGCCAGCAGCTTAGTTCGTGCAGTCGGGTCCAATGAGCAGTTCTTC. This sequence encodes CASSLVRAVGSNEQFF. This chain links TRBV7-8 with TRBJ2-1; unclear D gene. The CDR3 covers 16 residues. Germline V CDR1 and CDR2: SGHVS, FQNEAQ. Between the trimmed V and J ends, which lost 1 base and 6 bases, there was a span of 16 bases.

The chain carries TRBV29-1 and TRBJ2-7, with 8 bases fitting TRBD1. CDR1 SQVTM and CDR2 ANQGSEA come from the germline V gene. This CDR3 is 15 amino acids long. J lost 2 bases, V lost 1 base, and 7 bases had no gene match. CDR3 nucleotides: TGCAGCGTTGAAGTATGGAGGACAGGGACCTACGAGCAGTACTTC. Its protein product is CSVEVWRTGTYEQYF.

The chain couples TRBV18 to TRBJ1-1; TRBD1 matches 7 bases. Germline CDR1 is KGHSH and CDR2 is LQKENI. Losses at the gene ends were 2 bases for V and 1 base for J; bases not matched to a gene: 7. The CDR3 runs 16 residues. As DNA, the CDR3 is TGTGCCAGCTCACCAGACAGGGTGATGGGGAACACTGAAGCTTTCTTT. Its protein product is CASSPDRVMGNTEAFF.

This clone was detected only once. This rearrangement joins TRBV5-1 to TRBJ1-5; perhaps TRBD1 as D (6 bases). The CDR3 sequence is 14 residues long. The ends were cut back, 4 bases at V and 7 bases at J, with 15 bases in the middle. Per germline, CDR1 SGHRS and CDR2 YFSETQ. CDR3 sequence reads: CASSPDSSRQPQHF. CDR3 in DNA: TGCGCCAGCAGCCCGGACAGTTCACGGCAGCCCCAGCATTTT.

V is TRBV7-9 and J is TRBJ1-2; unclear D gene. V was clipped by 5 bases and J by 6 bases, with 16 bases between them. The CDR3 has 14 amino acids. The germline V gene encodes CDR1 SEHNR and CDR2 FQNEAQ (reference sequence). The CDR3 sequence is CASSRGSYPDGYTF. CDR3 in DNA: TGTGCCAGCAGCCGCGGGTCTTATCCCGATGGCTACACCTTC. The variable domain in full, with the rest retrieved from reference TRBV7-9 and TRBJ1-2, is DTGVSQNPRHKITKRGQNVTFRCDPISEHNRLYWYRQTLGQGPEFLTYFQNEAQLEKSRLLSDRFSAERPKGSFSTLEIQRTEQGDSAMYLCASSRGSYPDGYTFGSGTRLTVV.

The J gene is TRBJ2-1, the V gene TRBV18; TRBD2 matches 10 bases. V trimming: 6 bases; J trimming: 6 bases; junction bases outside the gene matches: 23. The length of the CDR3 is 20 residues. Per germline, CDR1 KGHSH and CDR2 LQKENI. CDR3 residues: CASSPRLARQPGLASNEQFF. Here the CDR3 DNA reads TGTGCCAGCTCGCCGCGATTGGCCAGACAGCCGGGACTAGCGAGCAATGAGCAGTTCTTC.

The chain carries TRBV4-1 and TRBJ2-7; 9 nucleotides agree with TRBD2. There are 17 residues in the CDR3. Germline CDR1 MGHRA, CDR2 YSYEKL. V lost 1 base to trimming and J lost 6 bases; unmatched junction nucleotides: 13. CDR3 sequence (DNA): TGCGCCAGCAGCCAAGGGATAGCGGGAGTTATATTGGGCGAGCAGTACTTC. Its protein is CASSQGIAGVILGEQYF.

The gene calls are TRBV4-3 and TRBJ2-7; 7 bases match TRBD1. Germline values: CDR1 LGHNA, CDR2 YSLEER. The CDR3 consists of 16 residues. The V segment lost 1 base and the J segment 0 bases; nucleotides outside the gene matches: 6. CDR3 nucleotides: TGCGCCAGCAGCCAAGGTGACAGGGCCAACTCCTACGAGCAGTACTTC. Translated, it gives CASSQGDRANSYEQYF.

The chain combines TRBV9 with TRBJ2-1, with D perhaps TRBD1 or TRBD2 (5 bases each). V was trimmed by 2 bases and J by 8 bases, leaving 23 bases between them. The CDR3 extends over 17 amino acids. Germline V gene data show CDR1 as SGDLS and CDR2 as YYNGEE. The DNA of the CDR3 is TGTGCCAGCAGCGTGGTTCGGGGCCCCCCGTCGGTGGATGAGCAGTTCTTC. It encodes CASSVVRGPPSVDEQFF. Using reference TRBV9 and TRBJ2-1 for the parts outside the CDR3, the full variable domain is DSGVTQTPKHLITATGQRVTLRCSPRSGDLSVYWYQQSLDQGLQFLIQYYNGEERAKGNILERFSAQQFPDLHSELNLSSLELGDSALYFCASSVVRGPPSVDEQFFGPGTRLTVL.

The chain has TRBV18 and TRBJ2-1; 8 positions agree with TRBD2. The CDR3 runs to 13 residues. V lost 4 bases to trimming and J lost 9 bases; unmatched junction nucleotides: 5. Germline V gene sequence: CDR1 KGHSH, CDR2 LQKENI. CDR3 in amino acids: CASSHVGGGEQFF. CDR3 nucleotides: TGTGCCAGCTCACACGTCGGGGGGGGTGAGCAGTTCTTC.

Points on this clone: Other DNA sequences from this sample encode an identical CDR3 as well. This chain links TRBV11-2 with TRBJ2-7, with 8 bases matching TRBD1. After removal of 3 bases from V and 5 bases from J, the junction contained 0 bases not matched to a gene. Per germline, CDR1 SGHAT and CDR2 FQNNGV. The CDR3 has 12 residues. Here the CDR3 reads CASSLDRDEQYF. The CDR3 coding sequence is TGTGCCAGCAGCTTGGACAGGGACGAGCAGTACTTC.